Presented here are 21 T cell receptor beta chains from one specimen sequenced in a study of vaccination and CD4 T cells after COVID-19. Antigens of these TCRs are unknown. Cultured CD4+ T cell DNA underwent sequencing with the Oncomine TCR Beta short-read assay. Each CDR3 protein gets one entry after TCRdb re-called the PCR reads with MiXCR. The sample gives 9,500 to 15,000 distinct CDR3 sequences, approximately 57% of which show up once; over 8% is in the top ten. Treatment reported: approximately nine-day PBMC culture with coronavirus spike peptide pools or control peptides (ViraFEST assay). Input material: CD4+ T cells from blood, cultured in vitro. Receptors originate from a human donor who had recovered from COVID-19.

The CDR3 DNA is TGTGCCAGTACCCCTTTTACGGGGCTCAACTATGGCTACACCTTC. Protein sequence: CASTPFTGLNYGYTF. This rearrangement joins TRBV19 to TRBJ1-2; a weak D match, TRBD1 (5 bases). The CDR3 length is 15 residues. CDR1 and CDR2 from the germline V gene are LNHDA and SQIVND (reference sequence). V was shortened by 7 bases and J by 2 bases, with 17 bases between the two germline ends.

This chain connects TRBV24-1 to TRBJ1-6; TRBD1 aligns across 7 bases. This CDR3 spans 15 amino acids. Germline V gene data show CDR1 as KGHDR and CDR2 as SFDVKD. Unmatched junction bases numbered 7, after V lost 5 bases and J lost 7 bases. CDR3 residues: CATSVEGTENSPLHF. CDR3 DNA sequence: TGTGCCACCAGTGTGGAGGGGACAGAGAATTCACCCCTCCACTTT.

This clonotype occurred a few times. The rearrangement uses TRBV20-1 and TRBJ2-1, with a possible D match to TRBD2 (6 bases). Germline V gene data show CDR1 as DFQATT and CDR2 as SNEGSKA (reference sequence). This CDR3 contains 13 residues. Trimming took 3 bases from V and 2 from J, leaving 8 bases between them. The CDR3 bases are TGCAGTGCTAGCGGCGGGACCTACAATGAGCAGTTCTTC. Its translation: CSASGGTYNEQFF.

The chain recombines TRBV4-2 with TRBJ1-2; D is unclear. CDR1 and CDR2 (germline): LGHNA, YNFKEQ. The CDR3 has 14 amino acids. The ends were cut back, 4 bases at V and 6 bases at J, with 15 bases in the middle. The CDR3 DNA reads as TGTGCCAGCAGCCCAAGATCGGCCCCTAATGGCTACACCTTC. It codes for CASSPRSAPNGYTF.

The chain joins TRBV11-2 to TRBJ1-6; the match to TRBD1 covers 7 bases. The CDR3 runs to 15 residues. The V gene end was trimmed by 3 bases and the J gene end by 10 bases; junction bases not matched to a gene: 9. Per the germline V gene, CDR1 is SGHAT and CDR2 is FQNNGV. CDR3: CASSFQGGPSSPLHF. CDR3 DNA sequence: TGTGCCAGCAGCTTTCAGGGGGGGCCCTCCTCACCCCTCCACTTT.

This clonotype has more than one count but fewer than ten. The chain recombines TRBV20-1 with TRBJ2-4, with D perhaps being TRBD1 or TRBD2 (5 bases each). This CDR3 is 20 amino acids long. V was clipped by 4 bases and J by 0 bases, with 28 bases between them. The germline V gene has CDR1 DFQATT and CDR2 SNEGSKA (reference sequence). The CDR3 DNA reads TGCAGTGCTATCAGAGCAGGGCCGGGGACCCTACAGTTAGCCAAAAACATTCAGTACTTC. It yields the protein CSAIRAGPGTLQLAKNIQYF.

This chain connects TRBV27 to TRBJ1-5, with D perhaps matching TRBD1 (6 bases). The germline CDR1 and CDR2 sequences are MNHEY and SMNVEV (reference sequence). V dropped 0 bases and J dropped 1 base, with 10 bases sitting between them. This CDR3 comprises 16 residues. The CDR3 DNA is TGTGCCAGCAGTTTATCGGGGACACCGAGCAATCAGCCCCAGCATTTT. Its translation: CASSLSGTPSNQPQHF.

The chain links TRBV7-8 to TRBJ1-1, with 11 bases matching TRBD1. V shed 3 bases, J shed 5 bases, and the junction held 5 bases outside the gene matches. Per the germline V gene, CDR1 is SGHVS and CDR2 is FQNEAQ. The CDR3 extends over 15 amino acids. Here the CDR3 reads CASSFGQGARTEAFF. The CDR3 region has the DNA TGTGCCAGCAGCTTCGGACAGGGGGCTAGGACTGAAGCTTTCTTT.

V is TRBV12-3 or TRBV12-4 and J is TRBJ1-2, with TRBD1 matching over 12 bases. This CDR3 is 15 amino acids long. The junction had 10 bases not matched to a gene; V was cut back by 6 bases and J by 8 bases. The CDR3 region is CASSSPGTGGPGYTF. The CDR3 DNA is TGTGCCAGCAGCAGTCCCGGGACAGGGGGCCCGGGCTACACCTTC.

The chain employs TRBV24-1 and TRBJ1-1; no reliable D call. V was shortened by 2 bases and J by 0 bases, with 6 bases between the two germline ends. CDR1 and CDR2 from the germline V gene are KGHDR and SFDVKD. This CDR3 is 14 amino acids long. CDR3 in DNA: TGTGCCACCAGTGATTCCCACATGAACACTGAAGCTTTCTTT. It specifies CATSDSHMNTEAFF.

This clonotype is deemed medium-sized. The CDR3 region is CASSYGQGSLYGYTF. CDR3 DNA: TGTGCCAGCAGTTACGGTCAGGGGTCCCTCTATGGCTACACCTTC. This chain connects TRBV6-2 or TRBV6-3 to TRBJ1-2; possible D gene TRBD1, 6 bases. CDR3 length: 15 amino acids. V lost 2 bases and J lost 4, with 14 bases in between. Germline CDR1 MNHEY, CDR2 SVGEGT.

V and J are TRBV6-1 and TRBJ2-7; 7 bases line up with TRBD1. V trimming: 6 bases; J trimming: 1 base; junction bases outside the gene matches: 6. The CDR3 spans 14 residues. The germline V gene has CDR1 MNHNS and CDR2 SASEGT. CDR3 region: CASSRQGPSYEQYF. The CDR3 DNA sequence: TGTGCCAGCAGCAGACAGGGCCCGTCCTACGAGCAGTACTTC.

This clonotype was counted between two and nine times. The gene calls are TRBV2 and TRBJ1-5; the D is unclear. With 2 bases removed from V and 3 bases from J, the gap between germline ends came to 8 bases. This CDR3 has 14 amino acids. Germline V gene data show CDR1 as SNHLY and CDR2 as FYNNEI. CDR3 sequence (DNA): TGTGCCAGCAGTGAAAGAACAGCCAATCAGCCCCAGCATTTT. Encoded protein: CASSERTANQPQHF.

In DNA form, the CDR3 reads TGCGCCAGCAGTCCCGTGACAGCCGTAACTGAAGCTTTCTTT. Residues: CASSPVTAVTEAFF. The chain joins TRBV10-2 to TRBJ1-1; possibly TRBD1 for D (5 bases). CDR1 is WSHSY, CDR2 SAAADI, per germline. The CDR3 is made up of 14 amino acids. V lost 5 bases, J lost 5 bases, and 15 bases lay in between.

CDR3 DNA sequence: TGTGCCAGTCGCCGGACCTCTGGAAACACCATATATTTT. Translation: CASRRTSGNTIYF. The V call is TRBV7-9, the J call TRBJ1-3; D gene uncertain. Trimming stripped 9 bases from V and 0 bases from J, with 9 bases between. CDR1 SEHNR and CDR2 FQNEAQ come from the germline V gene (reference sequence). The CDR3 is 13 amino acids.

The chain combines TRBV7-3 with TRBJ2-3; D is ambiguous. This CDR3 is 15 amino acids long. Germline values: CDR1 SGHTA, CDR2 FQGTGA. Deletions cut 5 bases from V and 4 bases from J, with 16 bases between. The chain's CDR3 is CASSLEIFGSDTQYF. CDR3 nucleotide sequence: TGTGCCAGCAGCCTCGAAATTTTCGGGTCAGATACGCAGTATTTT.

The J gene is TRBJ2-3, the V gene TRBV5-1; 10 nucleotides match TRBD1. V shed 4 bases, J shed 6 bases, and the junction held 2 bases outside the gene matches. CDR3 length: 13 residues. Germline V gene lookup returns CDR1 SGHRS and CDR2 YFSETQ. This CDR3 reads CASSGGQGDTQYF. Here the CDR3 DNA reads TGCGCCAGCAGCGGGGGACAGGGGGATACGCAGTATTTT.

The chain recombines TRBV27 with TRBJ2-1; 10 bases line up with TRBD1. V gave up 8 bases and J gave up 5 bases; unmatched junction bases: 12. Germline lookup yields CDR1 MNHEY and CDR2 SMNVEV (reference sequence). CDR3 length: 16 amino acids. CDR3 sequence reads: CASSTHPGQGNNEQFF. The CDR3 nucleotides read TGTGCCAGCTCAACCCATCCGGGACAGGGGAACAATGAGCAGTTCTTC.

The chain carries TRBV6-1 and TRBJ2-1; TRBD2 aligns across 11 bases. The CDR3 extends over 16 amino acids. Germline CDR1 is MNHNS and CDR2 is SASEGT. The V gene end was trimmed by 6 bases and the J gene end by 2 bases; junction bases not matched to a gene: 6. This CDR3 is CASRLTSGSAYNEQFF. DNA of the CDR3: TGTGCCAGCAGACTTACTAGCGGGAGCGCCTACAATGAGCAGTTCTTC.

J is TRBJ2-3 and V is TRBV24-1; no firm D call. The CDR3 covers 14 residues. The ends were cut back, 8 bases at V and 2 bases at J, with 13 bases in the middle. Germline CDR1 is KGHDR and CDR2 is SFDVKD. The CDR3 is CATTDGGPTDTQYF. In nucleotides, the CDR3 is TGTGCCACCACCGACGGCGGACCCACAGATACGCAGTATTTT.

In its sample, this clonotype was seen a few times. The CDR3 loop reads CASSLTSLGPLHF. CDR3 DNA: TGTGCCAGCAGCTTAACCAGCCTAGGACCCCTCCACTTT. The V and J genes are TRBV7-2 and TRBJ1-6; no definite D call. The CDR3 totals 13 residues. Germline V gene data show CDR1 as SGHTA and CDR2 as FQGNSA. V was pared by 2 bases and J by 12 bases, with 11 bases between.